The 29 T cell receptor beta chains given below trace back to one sample, sequenced in a study of T cell changes during pregnancy in multiple sclerosis. The repertoire was sequenced with immunoSEQ multiplex PCR; TCRdb's copy has only in-frame clones and lacks some. The sample lists under 70,000 clones, over 90% occurring once. Source: CD4+ T cells from peripheral blood mononuclear cells, taken after pregnancy. These receptors were obtained from a female donor with multiple sclerosis, enrolled in a pregnancy study.

The chain has TRBV12-5 and TRBJ2-7, with TRBD1 identical over 7 bases. The CDR3 extends over 13 amino acids. Germline loops: CDR1 LGHNT, CDR2 FRNRAP. Germline trimming cut 5 bases from V and 4 bases from J; bases unmatched to any gene: 5. In DNA, the CDR3 is TGTGCTAGTGGTCAGGGGGACGGGTACGAGCAGTACTTC. Translated, it gives CASGQGDGYEQYF.

This clone was detected once. The chain joins TRBV6-1 to TRBJ2-1, with D possibly matching TRBD1 (5 bases). The CDR3 has 12 amino acids. The ends were cut back, 3 bases at V and 8 bases at J, with 8 bases in the middle. Germline CDR1 is MNHNS and CDR2 is SASEGT. The CDR3 spells CASSDRRDEQFF. The CDR3 DNA is TGTGCCAGCAGTGACCGCAGGGATGAGCAGTTCTTC.

This clone was observed a single time. V is TRBV7-6 and J is TRBJ1-4; the match to TRBD1 covers 9 bases. J gave up 8 bases and V 1 base, and 11 bases lay outside the gene matches. This CDR3 has 17 residues. Looked up from germline, CDR1 is SGHVS and CDR2 is FNYEAQ. CDR3: CASSLELRGTGLEKLFF. DNA for the CDR3: TGTGCCAGCAGCTTAGAGCTAAGGGGGACAGGGTTGGAAAAACTGTTTTTT.

V is TRBV2 and J is TRBJ1-1; 9 bases agree with TRBD1. Unmatched junction bases numbered 12, after V lost 6 bases and J lost 4 bases. Germline CDR1 is SNHLY and CDR2 is FYNNEI. The CDR3 totals 16 residues. The CDR3 DNA follows: TGTGCCAGCAGCCCCGGGACAGGGAGAGGTGGCACTGAAGCTTTCTTT. Translation: CASSPGTGRGGTEAFF.

This clone was picked up one time. In DNA form, the CDR3 reads TGTGCCAGCAGCGGATCCCCCCGGGGAAACACCGGGGAGCTGTTTTTT. This translates into CASSGSPRGNTGELFF. The chain uses TRBV9 and TRBJ2-2; the D gene is possibly TRBD2 (5 bases). The CDR3 is 16 residues long. Germline V gene lookup returns CDR1 SGDLS and CDR2 YYNGEE. V was pared by 3 bases and J by 2 bases, with 14 bases between.

The rearrangement joins TRBV6-1 to TRBJ1-2; D gene unclear. V lost 4 bases, J lost 0 bases, and 6 bases lay in between. The CDR3 extends over 13 amino acids. Germline loops: CDR1 MNHNS, CDR2 SASEGT. This chain's CDR3 is CASSVRTNYGYTF. In nucleotides, the CDR3 is TGTGCCAGCAGTGTCCGTACTAACTATGGCTACACCTTC.

The genes are TRBV5-1 and TRBJ2-7; 12 nucleotides match TRBD2. The V and J ends lost 4 bases and 5 bases, in that order; junction bases with no gene match: 10. This CDR3 is built from 16 residues. Germline V gene data show CDR1 as SGHRS and CDR2 as YFSETQ. The CDR3 DNA follows: TGCGCCAGCAGCGGAGGACTAGCGGGACCCGGGAACGAGCAGTACTTC. Protein: CASSGGLAGPGNEQYF.

V is TRBV28 and J is TRBJ1-5, with D perhaps TRBD1 (5 bases). Germline-derived CDR1 and CDR2 are MDHEN and SYDVKM. Between the trimmed V and J ends, which lost 8 bases and 0 bases, there was a span of 23 bases. The CDR3 is 18 amino acids. CDR3 nucleotide sequence: TGTGCCAGCGAAAACGGGGGGGAGAAGTTCGGTAGCAATCAGCCCCAGCATTTT. Protein sequence: CASENGGEKFGSNQPQHF.

The chain couples TRBV30 to TRBJ2-1, with TRBD1 matching 8 bases. Trimming took 0 bases from V and 8 from J; bases not matched to a gene: 12. Germline CDR1 and CDR2: GTSNPN and SVGIG (reference sequence). CDR3 size: 16 residues. The chain's CDR3 is CAWSVGLAGGRDEQFF. The CDR3 bases are TGTGCCTGGAGTGTAGGTTTAGCAGGGGGCAGGGATGAGCAGTTCTTC.

V is TRBV2 and J is TRBJ2-2; D perhaps matches TRBD2 (5 bases). The CDR3 extends over 13 amino acids. The ends were cut back, 5 bases at V and 6 bases at J, with 10 bases in the middle. CDR1 is SNHLY and CDR2 is FYNNEI in the germline V gene. The CDR3 DNA follows: TGTGCCAGCAGTCCTCAGAGGGCCGGGGAGCTGTTTTTT. Translating gives CASSPQRAGELFF.

The J gene is TRBJ2-1, the V gene TRBV7-9, with 7 bases identical to TRBD2. CDR1 and CDR2 from the germline V gene are SEHNR and FQNEAQ (reference sequence). The CDR3 covers 13 residues. Germline trimming cut 8 bases from V and 1 base from J; bases unmatched to any gene: 2. In nucleotides, the CDR3 is TGTGCCAGCCCAGCGGGGTCCTACAATGAGCAGTTCTTC. Protein sequence: CASPAGSYNEQFF.

J is TRBJ2-1 and V is TRBV7-3, with 9 bases matching TRBD2. The CDR3 covers 17 residues. The junction had 8 bases not matched to a gene; V was cut back by 2 bases and J by 3 bases. The V gene's germline CDR1 is SGHTA and CDR2 FQGTGA. CDR3 sequence reads: CASSLGFGGGVYNEQFF. The CDR3 coding sequence is TGTGCCAGCAGCTTAGGTTTTGGCGGGGGGGTCTACAATGAGCAGTTCTTC. Full variable domain (remainder filled in from reference TRBV7-3 and TRBJ2-1): GAGVSQTPSNKVTEKGKYVELRCDPISGHTALYWYRQSLGQGPEFLIYFQGTGAADDSGLPNDRFFAVRPEGSVSTLKIQRTERGDSAVYLCASSLGFGGGVYNEQFFGPGTRLTVL.

V gene TRBV7-9 combines with J gene TRBJ2-3; TRBD2 matches at 8 bases. Germline-derived CDR1 and CDR2 are SEHNR and FQNEAQ (reference sequence). The CDR3 loop spans 15 amino acids. Losses at the gene ends were 5 bases for V and 2 bases for J; bases not matched to a gene: 6. The CDR3 bases are TGTGCCAGCAGCCCAGCGGGGGTGTCCACAGATACGCAGTATTTT. It is translated as CASSPAGVSTDTQYF.

This clone occurred a few times. CDR3 loop: CASSQQTGVGSYNSPLHF. As DNA, the CDR3 is TGTGCCAGCAGCCAACAAACAGGGGTGGGGTCCTATAATTCACCCCTCCACTTT. The chain is built from TRBV4-2 and TRBJ1-6; 7 nucleotides match TRBD1. Trimming removed 2 bases from V and 1 base from J; junction bases left unmatched: 8. CDR1 and CDR2 from the germline V gene are LGHNA and YNFKEQ. CDR3 length equals 18 residues.

This chain connects TRBV5-1 to TRBJ2-5, with 7 bases lining up with TRBD1. The CDR3 runs to 14 residues. Germline CDR1 reads SGHRS; CDR2 reads YFSETQ. Unmatched junction bases numbered 5, after V lost 3 bases and J lost 3 bases. CDR3 DNA sequence: TGCGCCAGCAGCTCTACAGGGGTCGAAGAGACCCAGTACTTC. Translated: CASSSTGVEETQYF.

The rearrangement uses TRBV5-4 and TRBJ2-1; TRBD1 might be the D (8 bases). CDR3 length: 15 amino acids. Trimming cost V 2 bases and J 6 bases, with 15 bases left between them. The V gene's germline CDR1 is SGHNT and CDR2 YYREEE (reference sequence). The CDR3 region has the DNA TGTGCCAGCAGCTTCCAACAGGGGGAGGGCAATGAGCAGTTCTTC. This codes for CASSFQQGEGNEQFF.

The rearrangement links TRBV5-8 to TRBJ1-2; tentatively, D is TRBD1 (5 bases). Per the germline V gene, CDR1 is SGHTS and CDR2 is YDEGEE. V lost 2 bases to trimming and J lost 2 bases, with 7 bases between them. This CDR3 is 13 amino acids long. CDR3 protein: CASSFDSNYGYTF. The CDR3 DNA reads as TGTGCCAGCAGCTTCGACAGCAACTATGGCTACACCTTC.

The V gene is TRBV6-5, the J gene TRBJ2-1; 9 bases fit TRBD2. The CDR3 has 16 residues. Germline V gene sequence: CDR1 MNHEY, CDR2 SVGAGI. After removal of 2 bases from V and 7 bases from J, the junction contained 9 bases not matched to a gene. DNA of the CDR3: TGTGCCAGCAGTTACGCGTGGACTAGCGTTTCGAATGAGCAGTTCTTC. It encodes CASSYAWTSVSNEQFF.

The rearrangement links TRBV19 to TRBJ1-2; D is perhaps TRBD1 (5 bases). V gave up 5 bases and J gave up 4 bases, with 14 bases separating them. The CDR3 consists of 14 residues. Germline V gene sequence: CDR1 LNHDA, CDR2 SQIVND (reference sequence). As DNA, the CDR3 is TGTGCCAGTAGTTACCCGGGGGAATTCTATGGCTACACCTTC. It specifies CASSYPGEFYGYTF.

The V gene is TRBV28, the J gene TRBJ1-2, with D unclear. Germline V lookup: CDR1 MDHEN, CDR2 SYDVKM. V was clipped by 2 bases and J by 5 bases, with 12 bases between them. The CDR3 spans 14 residues. The CDR3 nucleotides are TGTGCCAGCAGTTTACCTGACGGCAGGTATGGCTACACCTTC. This gives the protein CASSLPDGRYGYTF.

The chain links TRBV10-3 to TRBJ2-7, with a tentative D call TRBD1 (7 bases). V was shortened by 3 bases and J by 5 bases, with 14 bases between the two germline ends. Germline loops: CDR1 ENHRY, CDR2 SYGVKD. The length of the CDR3 is 14 residues. The CDR3 here is CAISDGTAGNEQYF. Written as DNA, the CDR3 is TGTGCCATCAGTGACGGGACAGCGGGCAACGAGCAGTACTTC.

The chain is built from TRBV5-4 and TRBJ2-1; TRBD2 is a possible D gene (6 bases). Between the trimmed V and J ends, which lost 3 bases and 2 bases, there was a span of 12 bases. This CDR3 is built from 15 residues. Germline lookup yields CDR1 SGHNT and CDR2 YYREEE (reference sequence). The CDR3 loop reads CASSSRVAAYNEQFF. CDR3 DNA sequence: TGTGCCAGCAGCTCCCGGGTAGCGGCCTACAATGAGCAGTTCTTC. Combining the CDR3 with reference TRBV5-4 and TRBJ2-1 gives the whole variable domain ETGVTQSPTHLIKTRGQQVTLRCSSQSGHNTVSWYQQALGQGPQFIFQYYREEENGRGNFPPRFSGLQFPNYSSELNVNALELDDSALYLCASSSRVAAYNEQFFGPGTRLTVL.

The rearrangement joins TRBV6-5 to TRBJ1-5, with D possibly TRBD1 on 6 matching bases. Trimming pared 0 bases from V and 2 bases from J, leaving 8 bases between. Germline loops: CDR1 MNHEY, CDR2 SVGAGI. The CDR3 spans 15 residues. The CDR3 spells CASSYSGAGNQPQHF. The CDR3 DNA follows: TGTGCCAGCAGTTACTCGGGGGCTGGCAATCAGCCCCAGCATTTT.

The chain employs TRBV5-1 and TRBJ2-7; 9 bases agree with TRBD2. This CDR3 has 14 residues. The trim removed 5 bases at V and 7 bases at J, leaving 10 bases unmatched. Germline CDR1 SGHRS, CDR2 YFSETQ. This CDR3 reads CASRPLAGTKEQYF. CDR3 DNA: TGCGCCAGCAGACCTCTAGCGGGAACGAAAGAGCAGTACTTC.

The chain has TRBV7-9 and TRBJ1-2, with a tentative D call TRBD1 (6 bases). V was trimmed by 3 bases and J by 1 base, leaving 9 bases between them. CDR3 length: 14 amino acids. Germline V lookup: CDR1 SEHNR, CDR2 FQNEAQ (reference sequence). The DNA for the CDR3 is TGTGCCAGCAGCTTCTGGACAGATAACTATGGCTACACCTTC. Translation: CASSFWTDNYGYTF.

This rearrangement joins TRBV27 to TRBJ2-3; D is uncertain. Germline lookup yields CDR1 MNHEY and CDR2 SMNVEV (reference sequence). This CDR3 contains 15 residues. V shed 3 bases and J shed 0 bases, with 10 bases lying between them. CDR3 DNA sequence: TGTGCCAGCAGTTTCTCGCAGGCTAGCACAGATACGCAGTATTTT. Amino acids: CASSFSQASTDTQYF.

This clone was detected only once. This CDR3 reads CASSLRSQETQYF. CDR3 DNA sequence: TGTGCCAGCAGCTTGCGGAGCCAAGAGACCCAGTACTTC. This rearrangement joins TRBV7-2 to TRBJ2-5, with D unclear. The germline V gene has CDR1 SGHTA and CDR2 FQGNSA. With 3 bases removed from V and 1 base from J, the gap between germline ends came to 6 bases. The CDR3 spans 13 residues. The variable domain in full, with the rest retrieved from reference TRBV7-2 and TRBJ2-5, is GAGVSQSPSNKVTEKGKDVELRCDPISGHTALYWYRQSLGQGLEFLIYFQGNSAPDKSGLPSDRFSAERTGGSVSTLTIQRTQQEDSAVYLCASSLRSQETQYFGPGTRLLVL.

This clone was recorded only once. The chain carries TRBV18 and TRBJ2-7, with D perhaps TRBD1 (6 bases). Between the trimmed V and J ends, which lost 1 base and 0 bases, there was a span of 10 bases. This CDR3 spans 15 amino acids. CDR1 and CDR2 (germline): KGHSH, LQKENI. For the CDR3, the DNA is TGTGCCAGCTCACCACTCGAACAGGGCTCCTACGAGCAGTACTTC. Protein product: CASSPLEQGSYEQYF.

The chain has TRBV5-1 and TRBJ2-7, with TRBD2 matching over 12 bases. Germline loops: CDR1 SGHRS, CDR2 YFSETQ. V trimming: 4 bases; J trimming: 5 bases; junction bases outside the gene matches: 16. This CDR3 contains 18 residues. The CDR3 protein is CASSVTAILAGGPDEQYF. As DNA, the CDR3 is TGCGCCAGCAGCGTGACAGCGATTCTAGCGGGAGGGCCCGACGAGCAGTACTTC.